One sample yielded the 6 T cell receptor beta chains listed below, sequenced in a study of CD8+ T cells in alopecia areata. Stated treatment: oral pan-JAK inhibitor, 5-10 mg twice daily. Following RNA extraction, reverse transcription yielded cDNA that acted as the sequencing template. Measured with immunoSEQ multiplex PCR; TCRdb has only the in-frame clones, and not every one. Seen here are around 300,000 clones, around three fifths observed once, and the top ten hold 0.9% to 0.95%. The sample here was CD4+ T cells sorted from blood, taken at approximately week 52, from a patient treated with tofacitinib. The origin of the receptors is a human donor with alopecia areata.

The rearrangement uses TRBV19 and TRBJ2-3; D remains unclear. V gave up 6 bases and J gave up 6 bases, with 13 bases separating them. This CDR3 region has 13 residues. From germline, CDR1 is LNHDA and CDR2 SQIVND (reference sequence). The CDR3 coding sequence is TGTGCCAGTAGCGGAACCCTTAAGGATACGCAGTATTTT. Translated, it gives CASSGTLKDTQYF.

This clone was observed a single time. The DNA for the CDR3 is TGCGCCAGCAGCCTCAGGGGCGGCCCTGAAGCTTTCTTT. It is translated as CASSLRGGPEAFF. The chain employs TRBV4-1 and TRBJ1-1; TRBD1 might be the D (6 bases). The CDR3 consists of 13 residues. Trimming took off 4 bases at V and 6 bases at J, with 12 bases between the two ends. Germline-derived CDR1 and CDR2 are MGHRA and YSYEKL.

The V and J genes are TRBV30 and TRBJ1-2; tentatively, D is TRBD1 (5 bases). Trimming took off 5 bases at V and 4 bases at J, with 20 bases between the two ends. CDR3 length: 15 residues. Germline V gene data show CDR1 as GTSNPN and CDR2 as SVGIG (reference sequence). CDR3 in amino acids: CAWSGPWPTPYGYTF. CDR3 in DNA: TGTGCCTGGTCAGGGCCCTGGCCCACCCCCTATGGCTACACCTTC.

This chain connects TRBV11-2 to TRBJ1-6; D uncertain. CDR3 size: 16 residues. V lost 0 bases and J lost 7, with 13 bases in between. Per the germline V gene, CDR1 is SGHAT and CDR2 is FQNNGV. The CDR3 loop is CASSLESSAKNSPLHF. The CDR3 DNA is TGTGCCAGCAGCTTAGAATCGTCAGCAAAAAATTCACCCCTCCACTTT.

The chain employs TRBV9 and TRBJ2-3; perhaps TRBD1 as D (6 bases). This CDR3 region has 16 residues. Trimming removed 0 bases from V and 2 bases from J, with 13 bases in between. Germline V gene sequence: CDR1 SGDLS, CDR2 YYNGEE. Here the CDR3 reads CASSVGGQRLTDTQYF. The CDR3 coding sequence is TGTGCCAGCAGCGTAGGAGGACAGAGACTCACAGATACGCAGTATTTT.

This CDR3 reads CASSQSWSDTQYF. In nucleotides, the CDR3 is TGCGCCAGCAGCCAAAGCTGGTCAGATACGCAGTATTTT. The chain couples TRBV4-3 to TRBJ2-3; D uncertain. Germline CDR1 LGHNA, CDR2 YSLEER. Deletions cut 2 bases from V and 4 bases from J, with 7 bases between. This CDR3 has 13 residues.